This TCR beta chain appears in the sequencing data of a study of blood T cell repertoires in COVID-19. In the study overall: The United States, Italy and Spain supplied acute and convalescent COVID-19 samples.

Per the germline V gene, CDR1 is SEHNR and CDR2 is FQNEAQ (reference sequence). Between the trimmed V and J ends, which lost 5 bases and 3 bases, there was a span of 16 bases. The CDR3 loop spans 16 amino acids. Participant reports of clinical history set cohort assignment. The protocol was immunoSEQ multiplex PCR, while the TCRdb copy is restricted to in-frame clones and leaves out a portion. The sample carries around 300,000 clones, almost 90% recorded once. Sequenced material: PBMCs or T cells enriched from blood (not recorded which). The clonotype was recovered from a woman younger than 35 with acute COVID-19. The V gene is TRBV7-9, the J gene TRBJ2-2; D possibly corresponds to TRBD2 (5 bases). The CDR3 protein is CASSQFLVRDTGELFF. The CDR3 DNA reads as TGTGCCAGCAGCCAATTTTTGGTGCGGGACACCGGGGAGCTGTTTTTT. The full variable domain, in which reference TRBV7-9 and TRBJ2-2 provide the parts outside the CDR3, is DTGVSQNPRHKITKRGQNVTFRCDPISEHNRLYWYRQTLGQGPEFLTYFQNEAQLEKSRLLSDRFSAERPKGSFSTLEIQRTEQGDSAMYLCASSQFLVRDTGELFFGEGSRLTVL.